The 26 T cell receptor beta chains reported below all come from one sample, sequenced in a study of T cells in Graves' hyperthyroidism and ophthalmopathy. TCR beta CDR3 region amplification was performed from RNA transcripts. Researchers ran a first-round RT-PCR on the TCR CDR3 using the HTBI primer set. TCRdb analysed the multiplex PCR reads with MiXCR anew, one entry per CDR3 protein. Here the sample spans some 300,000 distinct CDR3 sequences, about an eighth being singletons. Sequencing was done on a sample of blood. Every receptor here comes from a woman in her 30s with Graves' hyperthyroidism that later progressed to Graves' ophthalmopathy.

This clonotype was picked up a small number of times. The CDR3 loop is CASSQGTSGYEQYF. The CDR3 nucleotides read TGTGCCAGCAGCCAAGGGACTAGCGGGTACGAGCAGTACTTC. The chain links TRBV4-2 to TRBJ2-7; 11 bases align to TRBD2. V shed 1 base and J 4 bases; nucleotides not matched to a gene: 0. Germline V gene sequence: CDR1 LGHNA, CDR2 YNFKEQ. There are 14 residues in the CDR3.

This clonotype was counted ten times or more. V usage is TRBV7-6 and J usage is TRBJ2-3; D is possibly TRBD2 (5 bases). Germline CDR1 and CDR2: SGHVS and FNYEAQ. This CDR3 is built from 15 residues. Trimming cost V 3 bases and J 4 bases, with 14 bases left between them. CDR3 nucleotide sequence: TGTGCCAGCAGCTTCCTCAGCGGACGGTCAGATACGCAGTATTTT. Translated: CASSFLSGRSDTQYF.

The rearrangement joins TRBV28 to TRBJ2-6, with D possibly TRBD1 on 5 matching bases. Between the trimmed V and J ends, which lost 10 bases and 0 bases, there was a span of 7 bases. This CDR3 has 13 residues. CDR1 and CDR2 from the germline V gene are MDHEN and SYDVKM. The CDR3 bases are TGTGCCATCAGGGCCTCTGGGGCCAACGTCCTGACTTTC. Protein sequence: CAIRASGANVLTF. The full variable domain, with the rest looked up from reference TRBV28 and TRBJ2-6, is DVKVTQSSRYLVKRTGEKVFLECVQDMDHENMFWYRQDPGLGLRLIYFSYDVKMKEKGDIPEGYSVSREKKERFSLILESASTNQTSMYLCAIRASGANVLTFGAGSRLTVL.

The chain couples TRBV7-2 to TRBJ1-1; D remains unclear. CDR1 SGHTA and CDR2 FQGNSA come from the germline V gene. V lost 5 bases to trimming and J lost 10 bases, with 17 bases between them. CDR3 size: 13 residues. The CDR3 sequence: CASSPGPEGTAFF. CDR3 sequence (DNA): TGTGCCAGCAGCCCAGGCCCGGAGGGTACAGCTTTCTTT.

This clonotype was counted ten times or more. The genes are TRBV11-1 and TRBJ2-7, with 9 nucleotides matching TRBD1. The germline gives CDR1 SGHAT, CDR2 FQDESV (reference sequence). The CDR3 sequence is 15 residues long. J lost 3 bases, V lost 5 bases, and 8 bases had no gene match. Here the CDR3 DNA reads TGTGCCAGCAGCCGCGCCGGGACAGGGATCTACGAGCAGTACTTC. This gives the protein CASSRAGTGIYEQYF. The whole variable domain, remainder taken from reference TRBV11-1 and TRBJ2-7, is EAEVAQSPRYKITEKSQAVAFWCDPISGHATLYWYRQILGQGPELLVQFQDESVVDDSQLPKDRFSAERLKGVDSTLKIQPAELGDSAMYLCASSRAGTGIYEQYFGPGTRLTVT.

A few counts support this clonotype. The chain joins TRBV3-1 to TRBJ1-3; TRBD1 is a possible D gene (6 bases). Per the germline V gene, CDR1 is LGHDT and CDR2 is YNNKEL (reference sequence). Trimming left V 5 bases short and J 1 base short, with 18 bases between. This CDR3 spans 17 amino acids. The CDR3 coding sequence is TGTGCCAGCAGCTACTCCGGGACAATTTTTTCTGGAAACACCATATATTTT. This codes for CASSYSGTIFSGNTIYF.

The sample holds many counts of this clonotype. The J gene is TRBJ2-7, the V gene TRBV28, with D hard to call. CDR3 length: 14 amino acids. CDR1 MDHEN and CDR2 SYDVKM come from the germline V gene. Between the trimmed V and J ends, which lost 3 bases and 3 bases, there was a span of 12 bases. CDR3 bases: TGTGCCAGCAGTTTCCCCGCGAGGTACTACGAGCAGTACTTC. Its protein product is CASSFPARYYEQYF.

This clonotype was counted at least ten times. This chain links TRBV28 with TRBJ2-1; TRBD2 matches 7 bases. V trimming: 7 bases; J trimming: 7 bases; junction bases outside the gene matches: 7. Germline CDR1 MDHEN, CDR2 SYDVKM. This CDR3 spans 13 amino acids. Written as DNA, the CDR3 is TGTGCCAGCACTCCGGGGGGTCAAAATGAGCAGTTCTTC. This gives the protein CASTPGGQNEQFF.

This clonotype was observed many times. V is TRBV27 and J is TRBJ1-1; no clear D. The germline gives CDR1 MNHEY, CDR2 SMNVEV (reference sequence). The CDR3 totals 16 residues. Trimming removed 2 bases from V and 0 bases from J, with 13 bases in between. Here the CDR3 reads CASSLHPVQMNTEAFF. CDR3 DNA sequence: TGTGCCAGCAGTTTACATCCCGTTCAAATGAACACTGAAGCTTTCTTT.

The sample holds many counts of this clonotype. In DNA, the CDR3 is TGCAGCGTTGGGGGGACGTTTCGGGCAGATACGCAGTATTTT. Translating gives CSVGGTFRADTQYF. The rearrangement uses TRBV29-1 and TRBJ2-3, with D possibly called TRBD1 or TRBD2 (5 bases each). This CDR3 has 14 amino acids. Germline CDR1 SQVTM, CDR2 ANQGSEA. Trimming pared 4 bases from V and 4 bases from J, leaving 15 bases between.

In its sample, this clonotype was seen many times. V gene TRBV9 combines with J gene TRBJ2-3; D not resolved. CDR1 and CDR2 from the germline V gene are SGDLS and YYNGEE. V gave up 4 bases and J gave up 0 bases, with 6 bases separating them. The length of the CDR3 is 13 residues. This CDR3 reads CASSPYSTDTQYF. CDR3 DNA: TGTGCCAGCAGCCCCTATAGCACAGATACGCAGTATTTT.

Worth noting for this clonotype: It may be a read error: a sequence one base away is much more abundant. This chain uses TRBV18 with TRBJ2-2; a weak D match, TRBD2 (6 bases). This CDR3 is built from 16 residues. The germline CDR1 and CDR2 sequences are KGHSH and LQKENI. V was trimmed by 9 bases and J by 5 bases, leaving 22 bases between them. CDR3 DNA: TGTGCCAGTACACCGGAGACGGGAGTAGGGACCGGGGAGCTGTTTTTT. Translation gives CASTPETGVGTGELFF.

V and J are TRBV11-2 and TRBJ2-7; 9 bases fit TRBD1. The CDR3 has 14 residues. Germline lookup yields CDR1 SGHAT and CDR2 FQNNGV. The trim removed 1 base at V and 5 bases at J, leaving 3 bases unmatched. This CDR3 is CASSLGQGVHEQYF. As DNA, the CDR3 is TGTGCCAGCAGCTTAGGACAGGGGGTCCACGAGCAGTACTTC. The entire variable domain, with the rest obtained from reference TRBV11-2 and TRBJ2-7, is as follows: EAGVAQSPRYKIIEKRQSVAFWCNPISGHATLYWYQQILGQGPKLLIQFQNNGVVDDSQLPKDRFSAERLKGVDSTLKIQPAKLEDSAVYLCASSLGQGVHEQYFGPGTRLTVT.

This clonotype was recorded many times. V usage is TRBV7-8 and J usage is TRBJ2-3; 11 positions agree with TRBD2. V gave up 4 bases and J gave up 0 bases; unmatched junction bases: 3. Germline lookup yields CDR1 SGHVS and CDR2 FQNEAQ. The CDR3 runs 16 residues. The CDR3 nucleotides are TGTGCCAGCAGCTATAGGACTAGCGGGAGCACAGATACGCAGTATTTT. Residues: CASSYRTSGSTDTQYF.

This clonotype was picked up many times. CDR3 protein: CSAQKRDRAYEQYF. In DNA, the CDR3 is TGCAGTGCTCAGAAACGGGACAGGGCCTACGAGCAGTACTTC. The gene calls are TRBV20-1 and TRBJ2-7; the match to TRBD1 covers 9 bases. CDR1 and CDR2 from the germline V gene are DFQATT and SNEGSKA (reference sequence). This CDR3 has 14 amino acids. V lost 5 bases to trimming and J lost 2 bases; unmatched junction nucleotides: 7.

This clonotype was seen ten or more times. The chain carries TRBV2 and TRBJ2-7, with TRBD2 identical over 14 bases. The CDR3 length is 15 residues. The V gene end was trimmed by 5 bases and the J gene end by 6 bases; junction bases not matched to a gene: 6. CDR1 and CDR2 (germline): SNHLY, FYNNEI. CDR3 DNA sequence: TGTGCCAGCAGTCCGGGACTAGCGGGAGTCACCGAGCAGTACTTC. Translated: CASSPGLAGVTEQYF.

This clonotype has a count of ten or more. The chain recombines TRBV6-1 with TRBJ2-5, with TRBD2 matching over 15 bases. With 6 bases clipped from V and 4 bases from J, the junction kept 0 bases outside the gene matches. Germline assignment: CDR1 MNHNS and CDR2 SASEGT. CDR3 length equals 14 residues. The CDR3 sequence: CASRGLAGGETQYF. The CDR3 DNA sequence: TGTGCCAGCAGGGGACTAGCGGGAGGAGAGACCCAGTACTTC.

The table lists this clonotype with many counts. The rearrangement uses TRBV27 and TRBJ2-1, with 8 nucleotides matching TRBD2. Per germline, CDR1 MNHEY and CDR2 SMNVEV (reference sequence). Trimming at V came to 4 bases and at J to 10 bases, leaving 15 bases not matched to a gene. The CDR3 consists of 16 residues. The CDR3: CASSYRLPGGPWEQFF. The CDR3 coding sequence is TGTGCCAGCAGTTACCGACTTCCGGGAGGGCCGTGGGAGCAGTTCTTC.

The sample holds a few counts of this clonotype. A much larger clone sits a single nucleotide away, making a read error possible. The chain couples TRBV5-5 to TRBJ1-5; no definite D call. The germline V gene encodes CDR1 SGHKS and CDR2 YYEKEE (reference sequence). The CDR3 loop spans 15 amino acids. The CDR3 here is CASSFGQGGNQPRHF. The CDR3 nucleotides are TGTGCCAGCAGCTTCGGCCAAGGTGGCAATCAGCCCCGGCATTTT.

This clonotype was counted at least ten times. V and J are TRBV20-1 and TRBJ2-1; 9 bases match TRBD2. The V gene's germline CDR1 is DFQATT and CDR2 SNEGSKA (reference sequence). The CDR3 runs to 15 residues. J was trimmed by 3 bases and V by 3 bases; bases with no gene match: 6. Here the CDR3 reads CSASDLTSGYNEQFF. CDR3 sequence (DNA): TGCAGTGCTAGCGACCTGACTAGCGGCTACAATGAGCAGTTCTTC.

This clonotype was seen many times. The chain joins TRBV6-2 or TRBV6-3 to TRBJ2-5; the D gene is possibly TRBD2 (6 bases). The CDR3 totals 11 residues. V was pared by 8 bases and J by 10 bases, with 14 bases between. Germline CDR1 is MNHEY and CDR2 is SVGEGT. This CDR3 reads CASVSGRHQYF. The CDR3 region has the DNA TGTGCCAGCGTTTCAGGGAGGCACCAGTACTTC.

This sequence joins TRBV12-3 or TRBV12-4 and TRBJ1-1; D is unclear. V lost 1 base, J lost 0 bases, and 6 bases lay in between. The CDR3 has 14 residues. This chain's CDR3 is CASSLETMNTEAFF. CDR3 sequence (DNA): TGTGCCAGCAGTTTAGAGACAATGAACACTGAAGCTTTCTTT.

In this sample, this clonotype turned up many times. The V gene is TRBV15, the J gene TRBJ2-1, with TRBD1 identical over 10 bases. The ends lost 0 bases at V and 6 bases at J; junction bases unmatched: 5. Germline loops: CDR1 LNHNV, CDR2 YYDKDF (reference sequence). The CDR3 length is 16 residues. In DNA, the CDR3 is TGTGCCACCAGCAGAGATGGGACAGGGGTGCGCAATGAGCAGTTCTTC. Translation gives CATSRDGTGVRNEQFF.

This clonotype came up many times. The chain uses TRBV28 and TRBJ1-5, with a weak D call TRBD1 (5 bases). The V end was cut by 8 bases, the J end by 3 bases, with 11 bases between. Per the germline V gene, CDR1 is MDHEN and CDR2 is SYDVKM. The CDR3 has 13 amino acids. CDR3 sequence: CASGDGLNQPQHF. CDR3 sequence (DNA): TGTGCCAGCGGGGACGGCCTCAATCAGCCCCAGCATTTT. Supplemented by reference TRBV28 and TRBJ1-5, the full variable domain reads DVKVTQSSRYLVKRTGEKVFLECVQDMDHENMFWYRQDPGLGLRLIYFSYDVKMKEKGDIPEGYSVSREKKERFSLILESASTNQTSMYLCASGDGLNQPQHFGDGTRLSIL.

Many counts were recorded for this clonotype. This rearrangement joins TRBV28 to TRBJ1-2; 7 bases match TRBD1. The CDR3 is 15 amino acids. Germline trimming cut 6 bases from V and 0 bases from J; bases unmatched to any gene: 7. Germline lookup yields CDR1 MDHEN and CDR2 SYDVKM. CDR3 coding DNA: TGTGCCAGCAGCGAGGGACAGCCCGCTAACTATGGCTACACCTTC. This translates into CASSEGQPANYGYTF.

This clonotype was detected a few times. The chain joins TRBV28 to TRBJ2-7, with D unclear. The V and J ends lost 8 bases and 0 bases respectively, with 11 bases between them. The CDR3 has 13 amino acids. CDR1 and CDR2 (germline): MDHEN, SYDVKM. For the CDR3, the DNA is TGTGCCAGCGGGAAGAGACACTCCTACGAGCAGTACTTC. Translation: CASGKRHSYEQYF.